This is a list of T cell receptor beta chains from one sample in a study of blood T cell repertoires in COVID-19. Here immunoSEQ multiplex PCR was the method, and the copy in TCRdb shows in-frame clones only, minus some. This repertoire shows around 140,000 clones, around 90% found once; its top ten account for less than 2%. The sequenced sample consisted of peripheral blood. These receptors were taken from a man between 70 and 80 years old with acute or convalescent COVID-19. Both conserved end residues are part of each CDR3. A D gene is named only where the DNA matches it firmly. Size is stated for part of the rows, as once, few or many counts, or as a class when the clone is expanded.

j_call v_call d_call clone_size cdr3_nt cdr3_aa
TRBJ1-2 TRBV3-1/TRBV3-2 TRBD1 . TGTGCCAGCAGCCTGGGACAGGGGGCTGATGGCTACACCTTC CASSLGQGADGYTF
TRBJ1-1 TRBV14 . . TGTGCCAGCAGCCAAGAGTCGGGGGGGAAGACTGAAGCTTTCTTT CASSQESGGKTEAFF
TRBJ2-1 TRBV5-6 . . TGTGCCAGCAGCCTCGTCCGGATTGGGGGGGCTAACTCCTACAATGAGCAGTTCTTC CASSLVRIGGANSYNEQFF
TRBJ2-7 TRBV24-1 . . TGTGCCACCAGTTCGCACCGGGGTCTAGCGTCCTACGAGCAGTACTTC CATSSHRGLASYEQYF
TRBJ2-3 TRBV7-3 . once TGTGCCAGCAGCCCAGGCCCCCCTTCGGATACGCAGTATTTT CASSPGPPSDTQYF
TRBJ2-3 TRBV5-8 TRBD2 . TGTGCCAGCAGCCCGGGGGGGGCTCCAGATACGCAGTATTTT CASSPGGAPDTQYF
TRBJ1-2 TRBV19 . . TGTGCCAGTAGCTTACAGGGTGCCTATGGCTACACCTTC CASSLQGAYGYTF
TRBJ2-1 TRBV24-1 TRBD2 . TGTGCCACCAGTGATTTTGCGGGGGACTCCAAGTCCAATGAGCAGTTCTTC CATSDFAGDSKSNEQFF
TRBJ1-1 TRBV5-1 . . TGCGCCAGCAGCGTACAGGGCACCGACACTGAAGCTTTCTTT CASSVQGTDTEAFF
TRBJ2-5 TRBV5-1 TRBD2 once TGCGCCAGCAGCGCGGGAGGGACTGGAAGAGCAAAAGAGACCCAGTACTTC CASSAGGTGRAKETQYF
TRBJ1-2 TRBV2 TRBD1 . TGTGCCAGCAGTGGACAGGGGGCGCAGGTTGGCTACACCTTC CASSGQGAQVGYTF
TRBJ1-1 TRBV5-1 TRBD1 . TGCGCCAGCAGAGTAGGGGGCGAGACTGAAGCTTTCTTT CASRVGGETEAFF